This entry lists 3 T cell receptor beta chains sequenced from one sample in a study of tumor-infiltrating lymphocytes in primary liver carcinoma. Both blood RNA, taken from unsorted whole blood, and germline DNA were extracted. A primer matching the constant region was used to make TCR beta cDNA from about 500 ng of total RNA. Library construction for TCR beta comprised three nested multiplex PCR rounds performed with slightly modified ARM-PCR. The first two PCR rounds used TRBV1-TRBV30 forward primers with a C-beta reverse primer, 10 cycles each. TCRdb independently ran MiXCR on the multiplex PCR reads; one entry per CDR3 protein. The table has around 330,000 distinct CDR3 sequences, more than 55% seen once; the top ten hold about 8.4%. Specimen: peripheral blood. The receptors here all came from a man aged 35 to 55 with primary liver carcinoma and hepatitis B virus infection.

This chain connects TRBV5-1 to TRBJ1-1; perhaps TRBD1 as D (5 bases). The germline gives CDR1 SGHRS, CDR2 YFSETQ. With 0 bases removed from V and 8 bases from J, the gap between germline ends came to 8 bases. The CDR3 covers 12 residues. This chain's CDR3 is CASSLDPGEAFF. The DNA of the CDR3 is TGCGCCAGCAGCTTGGATCCAGGGGAAGCTTTCTTT.

At least ten counts were recorded for this clonotype. This sequence joins TRBV4-2 and TRBJ1-4, with D tentatively TRBD1 (6 bases). V was trimmed by 1 base and J by 8 bases, leaving 11 bases between them. Germline V gene sequence: CDR1 LGHNA, CDR2 YNFKEQ. The CDR3 spans 14 residues. The CDR3 spells CASSQGTVDEKLFF. The DNA for the CDR3 is TGTGCCAGCAGCCAAGGGACAGTCGACGAAAAACTGTTTTTT.

The rearrangement links TRBV7-8 to TRBJ2-5, with a possible D match to TRBD2 (5 bases). CDR1 and CDR2 from the germline V gene are SGHVS and FQNEAQ. V was clipped by 5 bases and J by 7 bases, with 26 bases between them. CDR3 length: 17 amino acids. Written as DNA, the CDR3 is TGTGCCAGCAGCCCAGTTAGCAGGAGTATGGTGAGGGTGACCCAGTACTTC. Its protein product is CASSPVSRSMVRVTQYF.